A single sample is the source of the 19 T cell receptor beta chains below, sequenced in a study of blood T cell repertoires in COVID-19. Using immunoSEQ multiplex PCR, the repertoire was profiled, and TCRdb retains in-frame clones only, with some absent. Of about 130,000 clones detected, roughly 83% appear once; the ten largest clones hold around 13%. The specimen was peripheral blood. These receptor sequences come from a woman aged 25 to 45 who had recovered from COVID-19.

The DNA for the CDR3 is TGTGCCAGCAGCTTCGGAGCGGGGGGAGGGCAAGAGACCCAGTACTTC. As protein: CASSFGAGGGQETQYF. The chain employs TRBV5-4 and TRBJ2-5; 9 bases are shared with TRBD2. The CDR3 consists of 16 residues. Germline values: CDR1 SGHNT, CDR2 YYREEE (reference sequence). Unmatched junction bases numbered 7, after V lost 2 bases and J lost 2 bases.

V and J are TRBV30 and TRBJ1-6; 7 bases align to TRBD1. From germline, CDR1 is GTSNPN and CDR2 SVGIG (reference sequence). Trimming took 2 bases from V and 9 from J; bases not matched to a gene: 10. The CDR3 length is 15 residues. This CDR3 is CAWSPGQINVSPLHF. The CDR3 DNA sequence: TGTGCCTGGAGTCCGGGACAGATAAATGTTTCACCCCTCCACTTT. The variable domain in full, with the rest retrieved from reference TRBV30 and TRBJ1-6, is SQTIHQWPATLVQPVGSPLSLECTVEGTSNPNLYWYRQAAGRGLQLLFYSVGIGQISSEVPQNLSASRPQDRQFILSSKKLLLSDSGFYLCAWSPGQINVSPLHFGNGTRLTVT.

The chain couples TRBV6-5 to TRBJ1-1; the D gene is possibly TRBD1 (6 bases). CDR1 and CDR2 from the germline V gene are MNHEY and SVGAGI. CDR3 length: 11 amino acids. The V end was cut by 6 bases, the J end by 7 bases, with 9 bases between. The CDR3 region has the DNA TGTGCCAGCAGAAGGGGGGGTGAAGCTTTCTTT. It codes for CASRRGGEAFF.

The V and J genes are TRBV3-1 (or the pseudogene TRBV3-2) and TRBJ1-2; TRBD1 is a possible D gene (5 bases). With 0 bases removed from V and 4 bases from J, the gap between germline ends came to 15 bases. The CDR3 sequence is 16 residues long. CDR1 is LGHDT, CDR2 YNNKEL, per germline (reference sequence). CDR3 protein: CASSQDRRGFGYGYTF. Written as DNA, the CDR3 is TGTGCCAGCAGCCAAGATCGGAGGGGCTTCGGCTATGGCTACACCTTC.

The V call is TRBV12-5, the J call TRBJ1-1, with 10 bases identical to TRBD1. This CDR3 has 15 residues. Looked up from germline, CDR1 is LGHNT and CDR2 is FRNRAP. V lost 6 bases and J lost 5; bases outside the gene matches: 9. The chain's CDR3 is CASGKTGGEVTEAFF. For the CDR3, the DNA is TGTGCTAGTGGCAAGACAGGGGGCGAGGTGACTGAAGCTTTCTTT.

The chain carries TRBV11-1 and TRBJ2-7, with 9 nucleotides matching TRBD2. This CDR3 region has 15 residues. Losses at the gene ends were 1 base for V and 7 bases for J; bases not matched to a gene: 8. Germline CDR1 is SGHAT and CDR2 is FQDESV (reference sequence). The CDR3: CASSLVGGGASEQYF. The DNA of the CDR3 is TGTGCCAGCAGCTTAGTCGGCGGGGGGGCCAGTGAGCAGTACTTC.

The chain recombines TRBV5-6 with TRBJ1-1; tentatively, D is TRBD1 (5 bases). CDR3 length: 14 amino acids. Germline CDR1 reads SGHDT; CDR2 reads YYEEEE. V was shortened by 3 bases and J by 5 bases, with 14 bases between the two germline ends. Written as DNA, the CDR3 is TGTGCCAGCAGCTCCGAGCGGGGCGGGACTGAAGCTTTCTTT. It translates to CASSSERGGTEAFF.

On this clone: This specimen includes other DNA sequences encoding the same CDR3. V and J are TRBV19 and TRBJ2-7; D possibly corresponds to TRBD1 (6 bases). The CDR3 is made up of 14 amino acids. V gave up 1 base and J gave up 1 base, with 8 bases separating them. CDR1 is LNHDA, CDR2 SQIVND, per germline (reference sequence). The CDR3 DNA sequence: TGTGCCAGTAGTATAGGCAGGGGATCCTACGAGCAGTACTTC. Amino acid sequence: CASSIGRGSYEQYF.

For this clone: Within the sample, other DNA sequences also encode this same CDR3. The chain carries TRBV7-2 and TRBJ2-1; D may be TRBD2 (5 bases). The V gene's germline CDR1 is SGHTA and CDR2 FQGNSA. Deletions cut 5 bases from V and 3 bases from J, with 8 bases between. CDR3 length: 13 amino acids. The CDR3 loop is CASSTDYYNEQFF. CDR3 nucleotide sequence: TGTGCCAGCAGCACAGACTACTACAATGAGCAGTTCTTC.

The table lists this clone with a few counts. The CDR3 sequence: CSAFSYGYTF. CDR3 bases: TGCAGTGCTTTCTCCTATGGCTACACCTTC. This chain uses TRBV20-1 with TRBJ1-2; D call uncertain. Trimming removed 5 bases at V and 4 bases at J, with 5 bases between. The CDR3 extends over 10 amino acids. CDR1 DFQATT and CDR2 SNEGSKA come from the germline V gene (reference sequence).

CDR3 in DNA: TGTGCCAGCAGCCCGTCGGGAGGGGGGTACGACACTGAAGCTTTCTTT. It yields the protein CASSPSGGGYDTEAFF. V is TRBV3-1 (or the pseudogene TRBV3-2) and J is TRBJ1-1; D possibly corresponds to TRBD1 (6 bases). The germline V gene encodes CDR1 LGHDT and CDR2 YNNKEL (reference sequence). Between the trimmed V and J ends, which lost 4 bases and 3 bases, there was a span of 18 bases. The CDR3 contains 16 residues.

This chain connects TRBV5-1 to TRBJ2-1; D possibly corresponds to TRBD1 (6 bases). The V gene's germline CDR1 is SGHRS and CDR2 YFSETQ. CDR3 length: 15 amino acids. The V gene lost 0 bases and the J gene lost 4 bases, with 11 bases spanning the gap. In DNA, the CDR3 is TGCGCCAGCAGCTTGGCAGGGGTCACATACAATGAGCAGTTCTTC. Translated: CASSLAGVTYNEQFF.

The chain combines TRBV18 with TRBJ2-1; 7 bases are shared with TRBD1. The CDR3 has 15 residues. In germline, CDR1 is KGHSH, CDR2 LQKENI. Unmatched junction bases numbered 8, after V lost 4 bases and J lost 5 bases. CDR3 sequence reads: CASSQTGLVHNEQFF. The CDR3 coding sequence is TGTGCCAGCTCACAGACAGGGTTAGTCCACAATGAGCAGTTCTTC. Full variable domain (remainder filled in from reference TRBV18 and TRBJ2-1): NAGVMQNPRHLVRRRGQEARLRCSPMKGHSHVYWYRQLPEEGLKFMVYLQKENIIDESGMPKERFSAEFPKEGPSILRIQQVVRGDSAAYFCASSQTGLVHNEQFFGPGTRLTVL.

This chain joins TRBV2 and TRBJ2-3; 10 bases map to TRBD2. V trimming: 6 bases; J trimming: 7 bases; junction bases outside the gene matches: 10. This CDR3 contains 15 residues. Per the germline V gene, CDR1 is SNHLY and CDR2 is FYNNEI. CDR3 amino acids: CASSQREGPRHTQYF. CDR3 sequence (DNA): TGTGCCAGCAGCCAGCGGGAGGGCCCCCGGCATACGCAGTATTTT.

V gene TRBV2 combines with J gene TRBJ1-1; tentatively, D is TRBD1 (5 bases). With 9 bases removed from V and 4 bases from J, the gap between germline ends came to 24 bases. CDR3 size: 16 residues. Germline loops: CDR1 SNHLY, CDR2 FYNNEI. CDR3 DNA: TGTGCCAGGATGGAGGGGCCGATCAGGGCCGGCACTGAAGCTTTCTTT. As protein: CARMEGPIRAGTEAFF.

V usage is TRBV18 and J usage is TRBJ1-1; 12 nucleotides agree with TRBD1. This CDR3 has 17 residues. From germline, CDR1 is KGHSH and CDR2 LQKENI. The V and J ends lost 6 bases and 0 bases, in that order; junction bases with no gene match: 8. CDR3 DNA: TGTGCCAGCTCGTACACGGGACAGGGGGCGTTGAACACTGAAGCTTTCTTT. Translated: CASSYTGQGALNTEAFF.

The chain links TRBV3-1 (or the pseudogene TRBV3-2) to TRBJ2-7; tentative D call: TRBD2 (5 bases). This CDR3 has 15 residues. Trimming stripped 3 bases from V and 0 bases from J, with 12 bases between. The germline V gene has CDR1 LGHDT and CDR2 YNNKEL (reference sequence). This chain's CDR3 is CASSQAGVSSYEQYF. CDR3 sequence (DNA): TGTGCCAGCAGCCAGGCCGGGGTTAGCTCCTACGAGCAGTACTTC.

The CDR3 spells CASSLNQGNTEAFF. The CDR3 DNA reads as TGTGCCAGCTCACTTAATCAGGGGAACACTGAAGCTTTCTTT. The genes are TRBV18 and TRBJ1-1, with TRBD1 as a possible D gene (5 bases). V lost 4 bases, J lost 1 base, and 10 bases lay in between. In germline, CDR1 is KGHSH, CDR2 LQKENI. The CDR3 is made up of 14 amino acids.

The rearrangement uses TRBV11-3 and TRBJ2-1, with TRBD2 identical over 13 bases. Germline V lookup: CDR1 SGHNT, CDR2 YENEEA. The CDR3 has 17 residues. Unmatched junction bases numbered 4, after V lost 5 bases and J lost 0 bases. CDR3 region: CASSPRTSGSSYNEQFF. CDR3 coding DNA: TGTGCCAGCAGCCCGAGGACTAGCGGGAGCTCCTACAATGAGCAGTTCTTC.